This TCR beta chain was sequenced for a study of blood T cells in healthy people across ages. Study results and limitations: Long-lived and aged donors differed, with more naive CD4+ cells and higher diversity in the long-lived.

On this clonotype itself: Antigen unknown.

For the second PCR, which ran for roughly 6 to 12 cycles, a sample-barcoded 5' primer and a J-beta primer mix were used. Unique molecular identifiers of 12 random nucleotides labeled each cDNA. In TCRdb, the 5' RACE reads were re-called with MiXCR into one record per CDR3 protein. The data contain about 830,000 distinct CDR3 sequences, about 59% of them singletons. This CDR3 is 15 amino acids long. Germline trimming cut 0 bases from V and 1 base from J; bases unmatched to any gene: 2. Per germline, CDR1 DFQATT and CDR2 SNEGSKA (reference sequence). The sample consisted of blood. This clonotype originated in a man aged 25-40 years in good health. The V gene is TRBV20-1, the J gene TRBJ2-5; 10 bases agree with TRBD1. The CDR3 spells CSARDRDRGQETQYF. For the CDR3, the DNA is TGCAGTGCTAGAGACCGGGACAGGGGCCAAGAGACCCAGTACTTC.